This paragraph covers one T cell receptor beta chain sequence. These data are taken from a study of blood T cell repertoires in COVID-19. Overall study context: The analysed material was cDNA or gDNA that came from T cells, B-cell-depleted T cells, or PBMCs.

Authors' processing steps: The authors estimated nucleated cell counts from reference gene primer amplification. Here immunoSEQ multiplex PCR was the method, and the copy in TCRdb shows in-frame clones only, minus some. The DNA was the basis for D and trimming; V, J and clone size are from that table. The table shows 240,000 or so clones, with under 85% occurring only once. CDR3 size: 13 residues. The germline V and J ends were trimmed by 3 bases and 14 bases, with 17 bases remaining between them. The chain recombines TRBV12-3 or TRBV12-4 with TRBJ2-1, with D perhaps matching TRBD1 (6 bases). Sequences were obtained from peripheral blood. The sequence derives from a man aged 25-45 years who had recovered from COVID-19. CDR3 in DNA: TGTGCCAGCAGTTTTGCAGGGGATCGAGGAAAGTTCTTC. Amino acid sequence: CASSFAGDRGKFF.